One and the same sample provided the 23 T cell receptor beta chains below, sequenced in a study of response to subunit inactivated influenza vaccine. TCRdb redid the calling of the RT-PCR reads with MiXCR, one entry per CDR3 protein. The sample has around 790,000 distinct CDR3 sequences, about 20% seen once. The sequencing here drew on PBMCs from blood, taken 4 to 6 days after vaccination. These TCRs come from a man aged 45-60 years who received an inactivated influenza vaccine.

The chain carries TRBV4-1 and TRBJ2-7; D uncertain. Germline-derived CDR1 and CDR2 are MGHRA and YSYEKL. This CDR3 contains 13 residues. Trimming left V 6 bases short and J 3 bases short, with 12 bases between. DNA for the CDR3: TGCGCCAGCAGTCCGCAGGACGGCTACGAGCAGTACTTC. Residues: CASSPQDGYEQYF.

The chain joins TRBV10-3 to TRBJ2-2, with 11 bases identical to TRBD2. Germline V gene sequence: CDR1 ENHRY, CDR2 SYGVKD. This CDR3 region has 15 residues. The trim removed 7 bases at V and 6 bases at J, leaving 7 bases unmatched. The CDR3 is CAINRLAGQAGELFF. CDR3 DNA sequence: TGTGCCATCAACCGACTAGCGGGACAGGCCGGGGAGCTGTTTTTT.

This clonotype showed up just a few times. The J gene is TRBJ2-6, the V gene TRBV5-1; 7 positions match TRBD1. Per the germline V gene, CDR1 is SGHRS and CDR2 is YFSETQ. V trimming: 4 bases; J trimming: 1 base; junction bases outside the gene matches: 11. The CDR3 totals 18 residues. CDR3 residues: CASSSSGQTNSGANVLTF. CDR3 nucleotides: TGCGCCAGCAGCAGCTCGGGACAGACAAATTCTGGGGCCAACGTCCTGACTTTC.

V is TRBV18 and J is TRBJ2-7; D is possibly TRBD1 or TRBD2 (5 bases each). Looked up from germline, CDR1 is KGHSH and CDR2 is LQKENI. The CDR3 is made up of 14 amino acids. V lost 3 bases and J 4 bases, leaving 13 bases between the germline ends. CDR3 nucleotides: TGTGCCAGCTCACCCCGGGACCTGGGTTACGAGCAGTACTTC. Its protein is CASSPRDLGYEQYF.

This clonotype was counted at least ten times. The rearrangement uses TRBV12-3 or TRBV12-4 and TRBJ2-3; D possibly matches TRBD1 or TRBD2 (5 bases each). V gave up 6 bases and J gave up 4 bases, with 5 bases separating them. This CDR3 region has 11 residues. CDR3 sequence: CASRGPDTQYF. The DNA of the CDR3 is TGTGCCAGCAGGGGACCAGATACGCAGTATTTT.

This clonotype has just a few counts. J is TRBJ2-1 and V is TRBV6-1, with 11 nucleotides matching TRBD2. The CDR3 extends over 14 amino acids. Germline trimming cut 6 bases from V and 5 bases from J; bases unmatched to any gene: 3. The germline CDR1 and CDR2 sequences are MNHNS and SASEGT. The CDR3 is CASRGTSGDNEQFF. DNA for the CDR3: TGTGCCAGCAGGGGGACTAGCGGAGACAATGAGCAGTTCTTC.

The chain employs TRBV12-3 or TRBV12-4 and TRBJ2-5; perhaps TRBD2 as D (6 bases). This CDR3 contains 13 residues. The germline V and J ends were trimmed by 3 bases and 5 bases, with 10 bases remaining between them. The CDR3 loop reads CASSFRSGETQYF. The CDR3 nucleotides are TGTGCCAGCAGTTTTAGGAGCGGGGAGACCCAGTACTTC.

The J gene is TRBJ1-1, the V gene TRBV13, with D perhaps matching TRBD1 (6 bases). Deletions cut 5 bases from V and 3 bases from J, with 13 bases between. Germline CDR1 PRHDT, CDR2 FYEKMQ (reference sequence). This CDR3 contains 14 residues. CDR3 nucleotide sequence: TGTGCCAGCAGCCCACAGGGTTTGGACACTGAAGCTTTCTTT. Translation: CASSPQGLDTEAFF.

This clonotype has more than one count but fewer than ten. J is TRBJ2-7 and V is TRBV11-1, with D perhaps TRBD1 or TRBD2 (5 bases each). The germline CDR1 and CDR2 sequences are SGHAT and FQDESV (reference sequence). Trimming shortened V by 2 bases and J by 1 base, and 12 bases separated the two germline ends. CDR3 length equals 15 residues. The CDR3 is CASSLFRDPSYEQYF. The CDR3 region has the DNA TGTGCCAGCAGCTTATTTAGGGACCCGTCCTACGAGCAGTACTTC. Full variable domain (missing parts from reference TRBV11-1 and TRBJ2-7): EAEVAQSPRYKITEKSQAVAFWCDPISGHATLYWYRQILGQGPELLVQFQDESVVDDSQLPKDRFSAERLKGVDSTLKIQPAELGDSAMYLCASSLFRDPSYEQYFGPGTRLTVT.

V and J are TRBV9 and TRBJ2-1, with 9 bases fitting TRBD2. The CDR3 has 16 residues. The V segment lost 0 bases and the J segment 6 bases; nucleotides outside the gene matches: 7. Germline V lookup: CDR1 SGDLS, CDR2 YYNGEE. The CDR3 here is CASSVGGTSFSNEQFF. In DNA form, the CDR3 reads TGTGCCAGCAGCGTAGGTGGGACTAGCTTTTCCAATGAGCAGTTCTTC. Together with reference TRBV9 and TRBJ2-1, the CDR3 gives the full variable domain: DSGVTQTPKHLITATGQRVTLRCSPRSGDLSVYWYQQSLDQGLQFLIQYYNGEERAKGNILERFSAQQFPDLHSELNLSSLELGDSALYFCASSVGGTSFSNEQFFGPGTRLTVL.

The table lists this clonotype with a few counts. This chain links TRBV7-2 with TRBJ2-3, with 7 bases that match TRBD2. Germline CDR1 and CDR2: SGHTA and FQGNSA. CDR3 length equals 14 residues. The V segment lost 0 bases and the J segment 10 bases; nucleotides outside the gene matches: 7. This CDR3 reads CASSLAARGEAQYF. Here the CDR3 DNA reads TGTGCCAGCAGCTTAGCGGCCCGGGGGGAGGCGCAGTATTTT.

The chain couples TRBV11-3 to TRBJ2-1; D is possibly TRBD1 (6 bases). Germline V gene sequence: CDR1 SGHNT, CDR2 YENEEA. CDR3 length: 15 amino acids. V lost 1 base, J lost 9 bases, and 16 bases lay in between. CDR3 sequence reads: CASSLVPGRGAEQFF. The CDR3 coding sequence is TGTGCCAGCAGCTTAGTTCCAGGCAGGGGTGCTGAGCAGTTCTTC.

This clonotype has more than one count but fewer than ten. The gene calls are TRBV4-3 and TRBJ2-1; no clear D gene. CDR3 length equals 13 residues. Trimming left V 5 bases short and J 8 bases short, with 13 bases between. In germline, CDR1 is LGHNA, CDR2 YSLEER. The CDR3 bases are TGCGCCAGCAGCTTTCGTAGGTTGGATGAGCAGTTCTTC. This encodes CASSFRRLDEQFF.

This CDR3 is CASSWDSGSGYTF. The CDR3, as DNA: TGTGCCAGCAGCTGGGACAGTGGCTCTGGCTACACCTTC. V usage is TRBV7-3 and J usage is TRBJ1-2; 7 bases line up with TRBD1. Germline loops: CDR1 SGHTA, CDR2 FQGTGA. With 4 bases clipped from V and 7 bases from J, the junction kept 6 bases outside the gene matches. The CDR3 loop spans 13 amino acids. The whole variable domain, filled in from reference TRBV7-3 and TRBJ1-2, reads GAGVSQTPSNKVTEKGKYVELRCDPISGHTALYWYRQSLGQGPEFLIYFQGTGAADDSGLPNDRFFAVRPEGSVSTLKIQRTERGDSAVYLCASSWDSGSGYTFGSGTRLTVV.

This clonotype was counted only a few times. This CDR3 reads CASSLSQGYGYTF. DNA for the CDR3: TGCGCCAGCAGCTTGTCCCAGGGCTATGGCTACACCTTC. This rearrangement joins TRBV5-1 to TRBJ1-2; tentative D call: TRBD1 (5 bases). The CDR3 consists of 13 residues. V was clipped by 1 base and J by 4 bases, with 8 bases between them. From germline, CDR1 is SGHRS and CDR2 YFSETQ.

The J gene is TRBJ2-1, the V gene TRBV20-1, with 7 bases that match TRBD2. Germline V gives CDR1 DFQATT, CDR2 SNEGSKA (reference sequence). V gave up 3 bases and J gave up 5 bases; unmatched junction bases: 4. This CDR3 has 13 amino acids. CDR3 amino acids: CSASRAGDNEQFF. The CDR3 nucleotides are TGCAGTGCTAGTCGTGCGGGAGACAATGAGCAGTTCTTC.

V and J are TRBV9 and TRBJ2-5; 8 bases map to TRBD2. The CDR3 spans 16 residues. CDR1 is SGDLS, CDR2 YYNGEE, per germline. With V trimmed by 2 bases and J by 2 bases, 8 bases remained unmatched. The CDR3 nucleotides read TGTGCCAGCAGCGTTGGAGGTAGCGGGGTTCAAGAGACCCAGTACTTC. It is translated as CASSVGGSGVQETQYF. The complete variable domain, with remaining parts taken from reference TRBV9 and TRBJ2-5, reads DSGVTQTPKHLITATGQRVTLRCSPRSGDLSVYWYQQSLDQGLQFLIQYYNGEERAKGNILERFSAQQFPDLHSELNLSSLELGDSALYFCASSVGGSGVQETQYFGPGTRLLVL.

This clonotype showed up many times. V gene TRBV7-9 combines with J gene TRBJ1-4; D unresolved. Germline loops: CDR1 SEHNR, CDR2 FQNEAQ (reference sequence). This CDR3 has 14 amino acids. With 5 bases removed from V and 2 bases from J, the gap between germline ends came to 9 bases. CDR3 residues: CASSAIATNEKLFF. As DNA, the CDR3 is TGTGCCAGCAGCGCGATTGCGACTAATGAAAAACTGTTTTTT.

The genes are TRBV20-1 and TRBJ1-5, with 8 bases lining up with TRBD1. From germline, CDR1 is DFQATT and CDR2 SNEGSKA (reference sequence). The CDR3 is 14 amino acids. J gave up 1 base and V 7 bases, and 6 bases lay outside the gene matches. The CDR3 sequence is CSGEQGGSNQPQHF. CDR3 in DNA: TGCAGTGGCGAACAGGGGGGAAGCAATCAGCCCCAGCATTTT.

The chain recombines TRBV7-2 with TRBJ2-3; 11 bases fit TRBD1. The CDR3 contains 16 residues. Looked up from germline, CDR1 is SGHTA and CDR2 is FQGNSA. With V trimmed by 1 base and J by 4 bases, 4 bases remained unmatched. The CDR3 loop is CASSLVGTGGPDTQYF. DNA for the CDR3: TGTGCCAGCAGCTTAGTCGGGACAGGGGGACCAGATACGCAGTATTTT.

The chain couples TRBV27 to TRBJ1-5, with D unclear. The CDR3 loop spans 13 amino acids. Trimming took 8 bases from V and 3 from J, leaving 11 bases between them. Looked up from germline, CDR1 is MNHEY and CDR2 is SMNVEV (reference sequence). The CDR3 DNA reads TGTGCCAGCTCCGGACGGCACAATCAGCCCCAGCATTTT. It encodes CASSGRHNQPQHF.

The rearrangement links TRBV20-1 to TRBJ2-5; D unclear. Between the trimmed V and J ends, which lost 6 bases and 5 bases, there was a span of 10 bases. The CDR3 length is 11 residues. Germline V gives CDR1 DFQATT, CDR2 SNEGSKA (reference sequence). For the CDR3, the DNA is TGCAGTGCCTCCGTGCGGGAGACCCAGTACTTC. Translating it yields CSASVRETQYF.

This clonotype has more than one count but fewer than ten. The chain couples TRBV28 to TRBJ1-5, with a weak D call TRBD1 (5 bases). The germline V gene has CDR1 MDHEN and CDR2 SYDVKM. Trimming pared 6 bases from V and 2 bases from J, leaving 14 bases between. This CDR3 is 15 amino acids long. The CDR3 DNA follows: TGTGCCAGCAGCCAGCGGGGGATGGGCAATCAGCCCCAGCATTTT. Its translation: CASSQRGMGNQPQHF.